Detailed here is one T cell receptor beta chain. This clone showed up just a few times. What this receptor recognizes is not known. Base-call qualities are not available, and no considerably larger clone is one nucleotide away. Collaborating institutions collected whole blood in K2EDTA tubes following their own protocols. For TCRbeta analysis, collaborators shipped samples in one of three forms: frozen whole blood, isolated PBMCs, or DNA extracted from either of those sample types. TCRbeta CDR3 regions were amplified from genomic DNA using the immunoSEQ Assay, a bias-controlled multiplex PCR. From the authors' description of their analysis: Within the assay, amplification of reference gene primers was used to estimate how many nucleated cells each sample contained. To quantify the absolute abundance of each unique TCRbeta CDR3 rearrangement, sequence reads were collapsed and filtered. For each sample, productive Simpson clonality was calculated as the square root of Simpson's diversity index across productive rearrangements. TCRdb limited this immuneACCESS table to in-frame rearrangements with V and J called. A share of clones is missing; checked studies link under half to unresolved V genes, and the rest is unexplained. The DNA gave D and trimming, while V, J and clone size come from that table. Across this sample there are over 50,000 clones, with approximately 80% seen only once. About 6.4% of the sample goes to the ten largest clones.

Trimming takes 1 base from V and 0 bases from J, and the germline ends sit 3 bases apart. From a lookup of the germline V gene, CDR1 and CDR2 are KGHDR and SFDVKD. The CDR3 covers 15 residues, taking in both the cysteine and the phenylalanine. Only the CDR3 DNA stays, 45 bases, in frame from base 1. The data belong to a study of blood T cell repertoires in COVID-19 (TCRdb year 2020). The study in broad terms: Collaborator samples came from the United States, Italy and Spain and covered acute and convalescent phases of COVID-19. The prospective study material was composed of cDNA or gDNA derived from T cells, B-cell-depleted T cells, or PBMCs. Deeply sampled blood TCRbeta repertoires from subjects exposed to, actively infected with, or recovered from COVID-19 were included in the dataset. The repertoires were released in a freely available public database intended as a resource for research on the immune response to SARS-CoV-2. The samples were drawn from the first 160 participants of the ongoing ImmuneRACE study and from 1,254 subjects provided by 6 global collaborators. The sample metadata nearly always contained a de-identified subject ID, COVID-19 status, age in years and sex. Where HLA class I and class II types were available, the types were taken from metadata supplied by the sample provider, not from assay-based typing. Summary of the overall study and its limitations: The amount of clinical and demographic metadata varied by source and participant and was provided uncurated.

Recombination connected TRBV24-1 to TRBJ2-6, with the D gene too uncertain to name. Sample: peripheral blood. This receptor was taken from a woman aged 45-60 years with active or convalescent COVID-19. The CDR3 in this case is CATSDFFSGANVLTF. The DNA sequence is as follows: TGTGCCACCAGTGATTTCTTCTCTGGGGCCAACGTCCTGACTTTC.